Presented here are 18 T cell receptor beta chains from one specimen sequenced in a study of shared clonotypes between healthy human individuals. This table comes from immunoSEQ multiplex PCR, and its TCRdb copy is limited to in-frame clones, with some not included. The sample lists about 1.1 million clones; around 78% were seen once. The sample was memory CD4+ T cells from PBMCs. This sample's subset: CD45RA-negative fraction. These receptors all stem from a man aged 18-30 years in good health. Some clones in this sample may be carry-over from other donors' samples.

This clone turned up a few times. This sample also contains other DNA sequences that code for the same CDR3. The chain recombines TRBV29-1 with TRBJ1-1; D is undetermined. The CDR3 is 12 amino acids. V lost 4 bases and J lost 1, with 7 bases in between. CDR1 is SQVTM, CDR2 ANQGSEA, per germline. CDR3: CSVVRGNTEAFF. The DNA for the CDR3 is TGCAGCGTTGTTCGGGGGAACACTGAAGCTTTCTTT.

Remarks on this clone: A read error may account for a junction end that differs from germline. The genes are TRBV30 and TRBJ2-5, with 10 bases that match TRBD2. Germline assignment: CDR1 GTSNPN and CDR2 SVGIG (reference sequence). This CDR3 region has 14 residues. The CDR3 sequence is CASEASSGREAQYF. DNA for the CDR3: TGTGCCTCGGAGGCGTCTAGCGGGAGAGAGGCCCAGTACTTC.

This clone was recorded many times. The same CDR3 also results from other DNA sequences found in this sample. V is TRBV29-1 and J is TRBJ1-1; D is perhaps TRBD1 (5 bases). The V and J ends lost 8 bases and 5 bases respectively, with 24 bases between them. Per the germline V gene, CDR1 is SQVTM and CDR2 is ANQGSEA. This CDR3 contains 15 residues. CDR3 sequence: CSSLEGVAGRTEAFF. The CDR3, as DNA: TGCAGCTCACTTGAAGGGGTCGCAGGGCGAACTGAAGCTTTCTTT.

This clone was counted between two and nine times. The V call is TRBV28, the J call TRBJ2-1, with 11 bases that match TRBD2. CDR3 length: 14 amino acids. The ends lost 10 bases at V and 6 bases at J; junction bases unmatched: 8. Germline CDR1 and CDR2: MDHEN and SYDVKM. The CDR3 nucleotides read TGTGCCACCAATCCTAGCGGGAGGTTCAATGAGCAGTTCTTC. Translating it yields CATNPSGRFNEQFF.

Notes on this clone: A much larger clone is a single base away; this may be a read error. The V call is TRBV29-1, the J call TRBJ2-7, with TRBD1 matching over 7 bases. The germline gives CDR1 SQVTM, CDR2 ANQGSEA. This CDR3 has 13 residues. The DNA for the CDR3 is TGCAGCGTTGAAGGAGACAGGGCCTACGGGCAGTACTTC. The encoded protein is CSVEGDRAYGQYF.

This rearrangement joins TRBV6-6 to TRBJ2-7; TRBD1 aligns across 9 bases. This CDR3 comprises 14 residues. Per the germline V gene, CDR1 is MNHNY and CDR2 is SVGAGI (reference sequence). The V segment lost 5 bases and the J segment 0 bases; nucleotides outside the gene matches: 2. The chain's CDR3 is CASSRDRDSYEQYF. CDR3 DNA sequence: TGTGCCAGCAGTAGGGACAGGGACTCCTACGAGCAGTACTTC.

The rearrangement uses TRBV2 and TRBJ1-5; the match to TRBD1 covers 7 bases. Looked up from germline, CDR1 is SNHLY and CDR2 is FYNNEI. V shed 5 bases, J shed 6 bases, and the junction held 7 bases outside the gene matches. The CDR3 totals 14 residues. This CDR3 reads CASSRDSGRQPQHF. CDR3 DNA: TGTGCCAGCAGTCGGGACAGTGGACGTCAGCCCCAGCATTTT.

This clone was seen only a few times. The rearrangement joins TRBV7-3 to TRBJ1-1; 9 nucleotides line up with TRBD1. V was pared by 9 bases and J by 1 base, with 6 bases of the junction left unmatched. Germline values: CDR1 SGHTA, CDR2 FQGTGA. The length of the CDR3 is 14 residues. The CDR3 spells CASGTGTSNTEAFF. In DNA, the CDR3 is TGTGCCAGTGGGACAGGGACATCGAACACTGAAGCTTTCTTT. The full variable domain, its missing parts supplied by reference TRBV7-3 and TRBJ1-1, is GAGVSQTPSNKVTEKGKYVELRCDPISGHTALYWYRQSLGQGPEFLIYFQGTGAADDSGLPNDRFFAVRPEGSVSTLKIQRTERGDSAVYLCASGTGTSNTEAFFGQGTRLTVV.

The chain is built from TRBV7-8 and TRBJ2-3; D is perhaps TRBD1 (6 bases). The CDR3 runs to 14 residues. Trimming removed 3 bases from V and 5 bases from J, with 12 bases in between. CDR1 is SGHVS and CDR2 is FQNEAQ in the germline V gene. The CDR3 DNA reads TGTGCCAGCAGCTTGAACAGGGTAATAGATACGCAGTATTTT. Amino acids: CASSLNRVIDTQYF.

The rearrangement joins TRBV2 to TRBJ1-2; TRBD1 matches 7 bases. Losses at the gene ends were 6 bases for V and 5 bases for J; bases not matched to a gene: 12. The CDR3 runs to 15 residues. Germline V gene data show CDR1 as SNHLY and CDR2 as FYNNEI. The CDR3 region is CASRDLSTGVYGYTF. DNA of the CDR3: TGTGCCAGCAGAGACCTCTCTACAGGGGTTTATGGCTACACCTTC.

The chain couples TRBV7-2 to TRBJ2-7; D possibly corresponds to TRBD2 (5 bases). Per the germline V gene, CDR1 is SGHTA and CDR2 is FQGNSA. The CDR3 extends over 13 amino acids. Trimming left V 5 bases short and J 2 bases short, with 10 bases between. The CDR3 reads CASSIGLAYEQYF. CDR3 nucleotides: TGTGCCAGCAGCATAGGACTGGCCTACGAGCAGTACTTC. Full variable domain (remainder filled in from reference TRBV7-2 and TRBJ2-7): GAGVSQSPSNKVTEKGKDVELRCDPISGHTALYWYRQSLGQGLEFLIYFQGNSAPDKSGLPSDRFSAERTGGSVSTLTIQRTQQEDSAVYLCASSIGLAYEQYFGPGTRLTVT.

The chain recombines TRBV6-5 with TRBJ2-7; D is unclear. CDR3 length: 12 amino acids. Germline V lookup: CDR1 MNHEY, CDR2 SVGAGI. Trimming shortened V by 4 bases and J by 7 bases, and 11 bases separated the two germline ends. The CDR3 DNA is TGTGCCAGCAGTTCCCTTGCCTTAGAGCAGTACTTC. Translated: CASSSLALEQYF.

The chain carries TRBV6-6 and TRBJ1-2; 8 bases line up with TRBD1. The V segment lost 5 bases and the J segment 8 bases; nucleotides outside the gene matches: 10. The germline gives CDR1 MNHNY, CDR2 SVGAGI (reference sequence). The CDR3 has 14 amino acids. The CDR3 sequence is CASSTGQGAGGYTF. The DNA for the CDR3 is TGTGCCAGCAGTACCGGCCAGGGGGCGGGGGGCTACACCTTC.

In this sample, this clone turned up a few times. The J gene is TRBJ2-7, the V gene TRBV7-2; tentative D call: TRBD1 (5 bases). The CDR3 is made up of 14 amino acids. V was shortened by 1 base and J by 3 bases, with 10 bases between the two germline ends. CDR1 and CDR2 (germline): SGHTA, FQGNSA. The CDR3 here is CASSLGFRVYEQYF. CDR3 nucleotide sequence: TGTGCCAGCAGCTTAGGTTTCAGGGTCTACGAGCAGTACTTC.

In this sample, this clone turned up once. The chain couples TRBV28 to TRBJ1-1, with unresolved D. The CDR3 is 12 amino acids. CDR1 MDHEN and CDR2 SYDVKM come from the germline V gene. Trimming removed 5 bases at V and 6 bases at J, with 10 bases between. The CDR3 region has the DNA TGTGCCAGCAGTGGGCGGAGAGCTGAAGCTTTCTTT. This translates into CASSGRRAEAFF. Full variable domain (outside the CDR3, taken from reference TRBV28 and TRBJ1-1): DVKVTQSSRYLVKRTGEKVFLECVQDMDHENMFWYRQDPGLGLRLIYFSYDVKMKEKGDIPEGYSVSREKKERFSLILESASTNQTSMYLCASSGRRAEAFFGQGTRLTVV.

The gene calls are TRBV2 and TRBJ1-5, with D tentatively TRBD1 (6 bases). Trimming took off 4 bases at V and 5 bases at J, with 12 bases between the two ends. CDR3 size: 14 residues. In germline, CDR1 is SNHLY, CDR2 FYNNEI. This CDR3 is CASSGLQGYQPQHF. The DNA of the CDR3 is TGTGCCAGCAGTGGTTTACAGGGATATCAGCCCCAGCATTTT.

This clone has just a few counts. This may come from a read error, since a much larger clone is one base off. Different DNA sequences within this sample yield the same CDR3. The chain is built from TRBV5-8 and TRBJ2-7, with no clear D. Germline CDR1 SGHTS, CDR2 YDEGEE. This CDR3 contains 10 residues. V lost 4 bases and J lost 3, with 2 bases in between. The CDR3 region is CASSLYEQYF. CDR3 coding DNA: TGTGCCAGCAGCCTCTACGAGCAGTACTTC. Together with reference TRBV5-8 and TRBJ2-7, the CDR3 gives the full variable domain: EAGVTQSPTHLIKTRGQQATLRCSPISGHTSVYWYQQALGLGLQFLLWYDEGEERNRGNFPPRFSGRQFPNYSSELNVNALELEDSALYLCASSLYEQYFGPGTRLTVT.

The V gene is TRBV25-1, the J gene TRBJ2-1; 9 positions match TRBD1. The CDR3 has 16 residues. CDR1 MGHDK and CDR2 SYGVNS come from the germline V gene. Trimming at V came to 4 bases and at J to 4 bases, leaving 8 bases not matched to a gene. The CDR3 DNA follows: TGTGCCAGCAGTGCCACCCCCGGGACAGGGTACAATGAGCAGTTCTTC. This codes for CASSATPGTGYNEQFF.